A single sample gave rise to the 22 T cell receptor beta chains below, sequenced in a study of cytomegalovirus exposure and HLA in healthy donors. It was with 60 Vbeta and 13 Jbeta primers that the PCR ran. Assay: immunoSEQ multiplex PCR; the TCRdb copy retains only in-frame clones and omits some. This table has about 140,000 clones, about 73% appearing once. The sequencing input was PBMCs. The receptors here all came from an older woman in good health and CMV-seropositive.

The chain links TRBV15 to TRBJ2-7; possible D gene TRBD2, 6 bases. Between the trimmed V and J ends, which lost 2 bases and 3 bases, there was a span of 17 bases. Germline V gene sequence: CDR1 LNHNV, CDR2 YYDKDF (reference sequence). This CDR3 comprises 16 residues. For the CDR3, the DNA is TGTGCCACCAGCAGATATTCGCCGGGAGCCGTCTACGAGCAGTACTTC. Amino acids: CATSRYSPGAVYEQYF.

The chain recombines TRBV27 with TRBJ1-4; D is perhaps TRBD1 (5 bases). The CDR3 extends over 15 amino acids. V was shortened by 2 bases and J by 8 bases, with 15 bases between the two germline ends. CDR1 is MNHEY, CDR2 SMNVEV, per germline (reference sequence). The CDR3 protein is CASSLRGSSREKLFF. CDR3 in DNA: TGTGCCAGCAGTTTAAGGGGATCGAGTCGCGAAAAACTGTTTTTT.

The chain links TRBV7-9 to TRBJ2-3; 7 bases map to TRBD1. The junction had 7 bases not matched to a gene; V was cut back by 5 bases and J by 2 bases. The germline gives CDR1 SEHNR, CDR2 FQNEAQ (reference sequence). This CDR3 is 15 amino acids long. CDR3 DNA sequence: TGTGCCAGCAGCCCGGGGACAGCTATCACAGATACGCAGTATTTT. It codes for CASSPGTAITDTQYF. The variable domain in full, with the rest retrieved from reference TRBV7-9 and TRBJ2-3, is DTGVSQNPRHKITKRGQNVTFRCDPISEHNRLYWYRQTLGQGPEFLTYFQNEAQLEKSRLLSDRFSAERPKGSFSTLEIQRTEQGDSAMYLCASSPGTAITDTQYFGPGTRLTVL.

The CDR3 sequence is CASLQGFGELFF. The CDR3, as DNA: TGTGCCAGCCTGCAGGGGTTCGGGGAGCTGTTTTTT. The chain combines TRBV6-5 with TRBJ2-2; TRBD1 might be the D (6 bases). The V end was cut by 8 bases, the J end by 7 bases, with 11 bases between. CDR1 is MNHEY and CDR2 is SVGAGI in the germline V gene. The CDR3 is 12 residues long.

CDR3 in amino acids: CASSLVGPRANTEAFF. DNA of the CDR3: TGCGCCAGCAGCTTGGTGGGGCCCCGGGCTAACACTGAAGCTTTCTTT. The V call is TRBV5-1, the J call TRBJ1-1; possible D gene TRBD1, 5 bases. The CDR3 is 16 residues long. The germline V gene has CDR1 SGHRS and CDR2 YFSETQ. The V and J ends lost 0 bases and 2 bases respectively, with 14 bases between them.

The J gene is TRBJ2-3, the V gene TRBV5-4; 10 nucleotides line up with TRBD2. V was clipped by 1 base and J by 0 bases; unmatched bases: 2. This CDR3 region has 16 residues. The germline CDR1 and CDR2 sequences are SGHNT and YYREEE (reference sequence). The chain's CDR3 is CASSLQAGGSTDTQYF. The DNA of the CDR3 is TGTGCCAGCAGCTTGCAAGCGGGGGGGAGCACAGATACGCAGTATTTT. Full variable domain (outside the CDR3, taken from reference TRBV5-4 and TRBJ2-3): ETGVTQSPTHLIKTRGQQVTLRCSSQSGHNTVSWYQQALGQGPQFIFQYYREEENGRGNFPPRFSGLQFPNYSSELNVNALELDDSALYLCASSLQAGGSTDTQYFGPGTRLTVL.

This clone was observed a handful of times. CDR3 DNA sequence: TGCGCCAGCAGCGACGGACAGGCTAGAGCCTATGGCTACACCTTC. This codes for CASSDGQARAYGYTF. The rearrangement links TRBV5-1 to TRBJ1-2; 7 bases match TRBD1. V shed 4 bases and J 4 bases; nucleotides not matched to a gene: 10. The CDR3 has 15 residues. CDR1 is SGHRS, CDR2 YFSETQ, per germline.

The rearrangement uses TRBV5-1 and TRBJ1-1; 8 nucleotides agree with TRBD1. Germline lookup yields CDR1 SGHRS and CDR2 YFSETQ. The CDR3 spans 15 residues. With V trimmed by 4 bases and J by 2 bases, 7 bases remained unmatched. CDR3 in DNA: TGCGCCAGCAGCACCACGGACAGGGCCAACACTGAAGCTTTCTTT. The encoded protein is CASSTTDRANTEAFF. Using reference TRBV5-1 and TRBJ1-1 for the parts outside the CDR3, the full variable domain is KAGVTQTPRYLIKTRGQQVTLSCSPISGHRSVSWYQQTPGQGLQFLFEYFSETQRNKGNFPGRFSGRQFSNSRSEMNVSTLELGDSALYLCASSTTDRANTEAFFGQGTRLTVV.

This chain connects TRBV28 to TRBJ1-2; 7 nucleotides align to TRBD1. Per the germline V gene, CDR1 is MDHEN and CDR2 is SYDVKM. The CDR3 extends over 15 amino acids. V shed 2 bases and J 4 bases; nucleotides not matched to a gene: 7. The CDR3 region is CASSLPGQAAYGYTF. The CDR3 DNA reads TGTGCCAGCAGTTTACCCGGACAGGCAGCCTATGGCTACACCTTC.

The CDR3 DNA reads as TGCGCCAGCCAACCGGGACAGACCTCTGGGGCCAACGTCCTGACTTTC. Translated, it gives CASQPGQTSGANVLTF. This rearrangement joins TRBV5-1 to TRBJ2-6; 7 nucleotides line up with TRBD1. The CDR3 length is 16 residues. J gave up 0 bases and V 7 bases, and 7 bases lay outside the gene matches. Per the germline V gene, CDR1 is SGHRS and CDR2 is YFSETQ.

The J gene is TRBJ2-1, the V gene TRBV11-3; no clear D gene. The CDR3 totals 14 residues. The germline V gene encodes CDR1 SGHNT and CDR2 YENEEA. V lost 5 bases to trimming and J lost 5 bases, with 13 bases between them. The CDR3 sequence is CASSRSHTDNEQFF. CDR3 coding DNA: TGTGCCAGCAGCCGATCCCACACCGACAATGAGCAGTTCTTC.

This clone occurred a few times. V and J are TRBV7-2 and TRBJ1-1; D is unclear. V shed 2 bases and J shed 6 bases, with 10 bases lying between them. Germline CDR1 reads SGHTA; CDR2 reads FQGNSA. The CDR3 has 13 amino acids. The CDR3 is CASSLYQVPEAFF. The CDR3 bases are TGTGCCAGCAGCTTATACCAGGTACCTGAAGCTTTCTTT. The full variable domain, its missing parts supplied by reference TRBV7-2 and TRBJ1-1, is GAGVSQSPSNKVTEKGKDVELRCDPISGHTALYWYRQSLGQGLEFLIYFQGNSAPDKSGLPSDRFSAERTGGSVSTLTIQRTQQEDSAVYLCASSLYQVPEAFFGQGTRLTVV.

V and J are TRBV6-5 and TRBJ1-1, with TRBD1 matching 8 bases. V lost 6 bases to trimming and J lost 5 bases; unmatched junction nucleotides: 11. CDR3 length: 15 amino acids. In germline, CDR1 is MNHEY, CDR2 SVGAGI. Here the CDR3 reads CASSPPGQGGTEAFF. CDR3 nucleotide sequence: TGTGCCAGCAGCCCACCTGGACAGGGCGGGACTGAAGCTTTCTTT.

The rearrangement uses TRBV6-1 and TRBJ1-5, with D hard to call. The germline V gene encodes CDR1 MNHNS and CDR2 SASEGT. CDR3 length equals 15 residues. The V end lost 0 bases, the J end lost 2 bases, and 8 bases lay between the germline ends. Written as DNA, the CDR3 is TGTGCCAGCAGTGAAGCGCCGGGTGGCAATCAGCCCCAGCATTTT. Translating it yields CASSEAPGGNQPQHF.

The chain is built from TRBV6-1 and TRBJ2-3; a possible D gene is TRBD2 (5 bases). The CDR3 loop spans 16 amino acids. Germline CDR1 reads MNHNS; CDR2 reads SASEGT. Trimming cost V 2 bases and J 0 bases, with 12 bases left between them. The CDR3 bases are TGTGCCAGCAGTGAACGGCTAGCCCTAAGCACAGATACGCAGTATTTT. Translated: CASSERLALSTDTQYF.

V gene TRBV5-5 combines with J gene TRBJ1-3; D gene unclear. V lost 1 base, J lost 3 bases, and 20 bases lay in between. CDR1 SGHKS and CDR2 YYEKEE come from the germline V gene (reference sequence). The CDR3 is 18 amino acids. The DNA of the CDR3 is TGTGCCAGCAGCTTGCGGGTCCGGGAGCAACTCGTTGGAAACACCATATATTTT. This gives the protein CASSLRVREQLVGNTIYF.

This clone occurred a few times. The V gene is TRBV5-1, the J gene TRBJ1-3; 9 positions agree with TRBD1. With V trimmed by 4 bases and J by 1 base, 3 bases remained unmatched. Germline loops: CDR1 SGHRS, CDR2 YFSETQ. This CDR3 has 15 amino acids. Here the CDR3 DNA reads TGCGCCAGCAGCCCCGGGACAGGGTCTGGAAACACCATATATTTT. Protein product: CASSPGTGSGNTIYF.

The rearrangement uses TRBV6-5 and TRBJ2-7; 9 nucleotides align to TRBD1. The CDR3 sequence is 13 residues long. Trimming at V came to 8 bases and at J to 5 bases, leaving 7 bases not matched to a gene. Germline values: CDR1 MNHEY, CDR2 SVGAGI. Written as DNA, the CDR3 is TGTGCCAGCTGGACAGGGGAGTACAACGAGCAGTACTTC. Protein sequence: CASWTGEYNEQYF.

This clone was observed a single time. The V call is TRBV2, the J call TRBJ2-7, with 8 bases aligning to TRBD1. The junction had 12 bases not matched to a gene; V was cut back by 8 bases and J by 6 bases. The CDR3 loop spans 14 amino acids. Germline V lookup: CDR1 SNHLY, CDR2 FYNNEI. This chain's CDR3 is CASSSRQGASEQYF. The DNA for the CDR3 is TGTGCCAGCTCTTCCAGGCAGGGGGCAAGCGAGCAGTACTTC.

The rearrangement uses TRBV4-1 and TRBJ2-5; 10 bases are shared with TRBD2. The V segment lost 3 bases and the J segment 4 bases; nucleotides outside the gene matches: 8. CDR1 and CDR2 (germline): MGHRA, YSYEKL. This CDR3 has 16 residues. CDR3 sequence (DNA): TGCGCCAGCAGCCAGAACCTAGCGGGAGAGGGAGAGACCCAGTACTTC. Encoded protein: CASSQNLAGEGETQYF.

This clone was detected only once. V is TRBV19 and J is TRBJ1-1; weak D call: TRBD1 (5 bases). The germline gives CDR1 LNHDA, CDR2 SQIVND (reference sequence). This CDR3 contains 10 residues. Trimming pared 11 bases from V and 3 bases from J, leaving 7 bases between. CDR3 region: CAGGDTEAFF. The CDR3 DNA reads as TGTGCCGGGGGGGACACTGAAGCTTTCTTT. Supplemented by reference TRBV19 and TRBJ1-1, the full variable domain reads DGGITQSPKYLFRKEGQNVTLSCEQNLNHDAMYWYRQDPGQGLRLIYYSQIVNDFQKGDIAEGYSVSREKKESFPLTVTSAQKNPTAFYLCAGGDTEAFFGQGTRLTVV.

The chain employs TRBV27 and TRBJ1-5; TRBD1 matches at 7 bases. Germline assignment: CDR1 MNHEY and CDR2 SMNVEV (reference sequence). This CDR3 region has 16 residues. V lost 0 bases, J lost 3 bases, and 5 bases stayed unmatched. Written as DNA, the CDR3 is TGTGCCAGCAGTTTATCGACAGGGCTTAACAATCAGCCCCAGCATTTT. This gives the protein CASSLSTGLNNQPQHF.